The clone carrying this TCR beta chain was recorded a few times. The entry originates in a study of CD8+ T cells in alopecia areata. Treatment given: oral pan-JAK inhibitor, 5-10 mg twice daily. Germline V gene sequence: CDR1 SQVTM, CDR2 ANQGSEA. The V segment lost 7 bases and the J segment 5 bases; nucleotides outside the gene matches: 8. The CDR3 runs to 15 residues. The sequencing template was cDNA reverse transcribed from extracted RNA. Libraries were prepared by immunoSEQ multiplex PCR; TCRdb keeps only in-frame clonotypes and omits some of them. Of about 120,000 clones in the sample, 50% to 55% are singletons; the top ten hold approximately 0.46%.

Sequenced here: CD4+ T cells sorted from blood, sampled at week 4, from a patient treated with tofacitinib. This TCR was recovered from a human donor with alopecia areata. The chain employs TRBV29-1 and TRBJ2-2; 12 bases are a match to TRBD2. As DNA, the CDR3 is TGCAGCGCACATCTACTAGCGGGGGGTACCGGGGAGCTGTTTTTT. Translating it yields CSAHLLAGGTGELFF.